This T cell receptor (beta chain) derives from a study of blood T cell repertoires in COVID-19. Across the study: Whether acute or convalescent, the COVID-19 samples came from the United States, Italy and Spain. PBMCs, B-cell-depleted T cells, or T cells provided the cDNA or gDNA that made up the material.

Authors' data handling: The assay estimated nucleated cells by amplifying reference gene primers. Some clones are missing from TCRdb's copy, which holds only in-frame ones; the method was immunoSEQ multiplex PCR. V and J calls and clone size are given by that table; D and trimming were obtained from the DNA. The sample holds some 150,000 clones, 84% seen once. Germline V gives CDR1 GTSNPN, CDR2 SVGIG (reference sequence). This CDR3 has 15 amino acids. V gave up 0 bases and J gave up 6 bases, with 15 bases separating them. The chain has TRBV30 and TRBJ1-5, with D perhaps TRBD1 (6 bases). Input material: peripheral blood. This TCR came from a man in his sixties or seventies with acute or convalescent COVID-19. The DNA for the CDR3 is TGTGCCTGGAGTGTAAACTTGGCAGGGGCTCAGCCCCAGCATTTT. It codes for CAWSVNLAGAQPQHF.